These T cell receptor beta chains were read from a single sample in a study of human T cells and chemical hapten exposure. TCRdb re-analysed the RACE reads in MiXCR, keeping a single row per CDR3 protein. The sample includes approximately 87,000 distinct CDR3 sequences, roughly an eighth of them seen just once. The sample here was whole blood, taken in connection with sensitization to the hapten diphenylcyclopropenone (DPC). Every receptor here comes from a woman in her thirties or forties with alopecia areata. Some clones in this sample may be carry-over from other donors' samples. CDR3s include the opening cysteine and the closing phenylalanine or tryptophan. A D gene is named only where the DNA matches it firmly. Only some rows state a clone size, as once, few, many or a class for expanded clones.

d_call	clone_size	v_call	j_call	cdr3_nt	cdr3_aa
TRBD1	many	TRBV4-1	TRBJ1-4	TGCGCCAGCAGCCAAGATCCCTCAGGGGGCGGCGAAAAACTGTTTTTT	CASSQDPSGGGEKLFF
-	-	TRBV20-1	TRBJ2-1	TGCAGTGCTAGAGGACGGACACTCTCCTACAATGAGCAGTTCTTC	CSARGRTLSYNEQFF
-	-	TRBV6-6	TRBJ2-3	TGTGCCAGCAGTTACTCTAGGGGGATCACAGATACGCAGTATTTT	CASSYSRGITDTQYF
TRBD2	few	TRBV6-6	TRBJ2-2	TGTGCCAGCAGACCTGAGTGGGGAGCGGGAGGGCCTTACACCGGGGAGCTGTTTTTT	CASRPEWGAGGPYTGELFF
TRBD1	-	TRBV9	TRBJ1-1	TGTGCCAGCAGCTTCGCCCAGGGGGGGATCACTGAAGTTTTCTTT	CASSFAQGGITEVFF
-	many	TRBV2	TRBJ1-5	TGTGCCAGCAGGGGGACAATCCAGAAGAGTCAGCCCCAGCATTTT	CASRGTIQKSQPQHF
-	many	TRBV3-1	TRBJ2-5	TGTGCCAGCAGCCCAAGGGGGGGTATCCAAGAGACCCAGTACTTC	CASSPRGGIQETQYF
-	many	TRBV6-1	TRBJ2-2	TGTGCCAGCAGTGCCCAATCCGTTAACACCGGGGAGCTGTTTTTT	CASSAQSVNTGELFF
-	-	TRBV6-5	TRBJ1-3	TGTGCCAGCAGACTTACCGGGACGCTCACCGGAAACACCATATATTTT	CASRLTGTLTGNTIYF
-	many	TRBV20-1	TRBJ2-1	TGCAGTGCTAGAGATAACCGAAATGAGCAGTTCTTC	CSARDNRNEQFF
-	once	TRBV25-1	TRBJ2-1	TGTGCCAGCTCTAAAGGAGGGAATGAGCAGTTCTTC	CASSKGGNEQFF
-	many	TRBV20-1	TRBJ1-1	TGCAGTGCTAGACCACCGACAGGATGGATATTGAGCACTGAAGCTTTCTTT	CSARPPTGWILSTEAFF
-	many	TRBV18	TRBJ1-1	TGTGCCAGCTCGACAAAAGGGGGGAACACTGAAGCTTTCTTT	CASSTKGGNTEAFF
-	-	TRBV21-1	TRBJ2-5	TGTGCCAGCAGCAAAGGGGAGCGGACTAGCGGGGGCTACGACCAAGAGACCCAGTACTTC	CASSKGERTSGGYDQETQYF
-	-	TRBV29-1	TRBJ1-1	TGCAGCGTTGAAAGGACAGTATCTAACACTGAAGCTTTCTTT	CSVERTVSNTEAFF
-	many	TRBV7-9	TRBJ2-3	TGTGCCAGCAGCTTAGTCGGCACAGATACGCAGTATTTT	CASSLVGTDTQYF
-	few	TRBV7-9	TRBJ2-7	TGTGCCAGCAGCTTCGCCTTCGACAGCTACGAGCAGTACTTC	CASSFAFDSYEQYF
TRBD1	many	TRBV6-2/TRBV6-3	TRBJ1-1	TGTGCCAGCAGAAAAACCTACGGCCCCAGGGGGCCTGAAGCTTTCTTT	CASRKTYGPRGPEAFF
-	few	TRBV7-2	TRBJ2-3	TGTGCCAGCAGCTTAGCGCAGGCGGCTACAGGGAGTACGCAGTATTTT	CASSLAQAATGSTQYF
TRBD1	-	TRBV29-1	TRBJ1-6	TGCAGCGTCCGGGACAGGGACATTTCACCCCTCCACTTT	CSVRDRDISPLHF
TRBD1	many	TRBV12-3/TRBV12-4	TRBJ2-6	TGTGCCAGCAGCCGGAAAAAATGGACAGGGGGCGCAGGGTCTGGGGCCAACGTCCTGACTTTC	CASSRKKWTGGAGSGANVLTF
TRBD2	few	TRBV6-5	TRBJ2-4	TGTGCCAGCAGTTCCCCGGGGAGGGCGCCCATTCAGTACTTC	CASSSPGRAPIQYF
TRBD1	-	TRBV11-2	TRBJ2-1	TGTGCCAGCAGCTTAGGACTCCGGGACAGCAACAATGAGCAGTTCTTC	CASSLGLRDSNNEQFF
-	few	TRBV7-2	TRBJ2-1	TGTGCCAGCAGCCAGCAGGGGTCCTACAATGAGCAGTTCTTC	CASSQQGSYNEQFF
TRBD1	-	TRBV6-5	TRBJ2-3	TGTGCCAGCACGTCGCTAACAGGGGCGCAGTATTTT	CASTSLTGAQYF
-	few	TRBV2	TRBJ1-1	TGTGCCAGCAGGTTCAGTAACACTGAAGCTTTCTTT	CASRFSNTEAFF
-	-	TRBV9	TRBJ1-3	TGTGCCAGCAGCCTAAGAGGTGGTTCTGGAAACACCATATATTTT	CASSLRGGSGNTIYF
-	many	TRBV6-5	TRBJ1-6	TGTGCCAGCAGTTATCGGCAGGTTAATTCACCCCTCCACTTT	CASSYRQVNSPLHF
-	few	TRBV7-2	TRBJ2-2	TGTGCCAGCAGCTGGGATCGGGAGCTGTTTTTT	CASSWDRELFF
-	few	TRBV6-5	TRBJ2-7	TGTGCCAGCAGCCCAGAGGGAGGTAGGGGTTACGAGCAGTACTTC	CASSPEGGRGYEQYF
TRBD2	few	TRBV7-9	TRBJ2-3	TGTGCCAGCGGACCTACTAGCGGAACGACGGCATTCACAGATACGCAGTATTTT	CASGPTSGTTAFTDTQYF
-	many	TRBV20-1	TRBJ1-5	TGCAGTGCTAGGTTCGGGTTGGGGCAGCCCCAGCATTTT	CSARFGLGQPQHF
TRBD1	many	TRBV7-9	TRBJ2-7	TGTGCCAGCAGCCGACAGGGGCCCATCCACGAGCAGTACTTC	CASSRQGPIHEQYF
-	-	TRBV4-3	TRBJ1-6	TGCGCCAGCAGCCCGTCCTCCGGGACATACTATAATTCACCCCTCCACTTT	CASSPSSGTYYNSPLHF
-	few	TRBV3-1	TRBJ2-7	TGTGCCAGCAGCCAAGGACTTCCATCCTACGAGCAGTACTTC	CASSQGLPSYEQYF
TRBD2	-	TRBV7-8	TRBJ2-7	TGTGCCAGCAGCACAGGGACTAGCGCTTTATTTGAGCAGTACTTC	CASSTGTSALFEQYF
TRBD1	-	TRBV2	TRBJ2-4	TGTGCCAGCCTTAGCGACAGGGGGCTTGCCAAAAACATTCAGTACTTC	CASLSDRGLAKNIQYF
-	many	TRBV29-1	TRBJ2-1	TGCAGCGTTGAACACCTCCTATACAATGAGCAGTTCTTC	CSVEHLLYNEQFF
-	many	TRBV25-1	TRBJ2-2	TGTGCCAGCAGTGAACGGGCAGGGGACGCCGGGGAGCTGTTTTTT	CASSERAGDAGELFF
-	many	TRBV10-2	TRBJ2-5	TGCGCCACCCTCCGAGGACTAATCGGGGAAGGTTACCAAGAGACCCAGTACTTC	CATLRGLIGEGYQETQYF
-	-	TRBV4-3	TRBJ1-1	TGCGCCAGCAGCCCTAACCTGCTGGGGGGTACCACGGAAGCTTTCTTT	CASSPNLLGGTTEAFF
-	many	TRBV5-6	TRBJ1-3	TGTGCCAGCACCCTCCACGCCGGGGCTGGAAACACCATATATTTT	CASTLHAGAGNTIYF
TRBD2	many	TRBV10-3	TRBJ2-5	TGTGCCGTCTCCCCTATAGCGGGAGGCCAAGAGACCCAGTACTTC	CAVSPIAGGQETQYF
-	many	TRBV6-5	TRBJ1-2	TGTGCCAGCAGGAGACAGAACTATGGCTACACCTTC	CASRRQNYGYTF
-	many	TRBV4-2	TRBJ1-2	TGTGCCAGCAGCCAACAGCTAGTTAGTAGTGGCTACACCTTC	CASSQQLVSSGYTF
TRBD1	-	TRBV4-3	TRBJ1-2	TGCGCCAGCAGCCTAGACAGGGCGTTTTACTACGGCTACACCTTC	CASSLDRAFYYGYTF
-	-	TRBV5-6	TRBJ1-5	TGTGCCAGCAGCCAATTCCAGGACAGCAATCAGCCCCAGCATTTT	CASSQFQDSNQPQHF
-	-	TRBV29-1	TRBJ2-7	TGCAGCGTTGAAGTCGGAGCCTACGAGCAGTACTTC	CSVEVGAYEQYF
TRBD1	few	TRBV15	TRBJ1-1	TGTGCCACCAGCAGAGGTATCCGGGACAGGGAAGGGGCTGAAGCTTTCTTT	CATSRGIRDREGAEAFF
TRBD2	many	TRBV4-2	TRBJ2-2	TGTGCCAGCAGCCAAGTTCCTGGACTAGCGGGGGACACCGGGGAGCTGTTTTTT	CASSQVPGLAGDTGELFF
-	few	TRBV20-1	TRBJ2-1	TGCAGTGCTAGCGGGACCCTCGGGGAGTTCTTC	CSASGTLGEFF
-	-	TRBV29-1	TRBJ1-3	TGCAGCGTTTGGGGGGGGCGCTCTGGAAACACCATATATTTT	CSVWGGRSGNTIYF
-	-	TRBV6-5	TRBJ1-1	TGTGCCACGATGGGGGGTAATTTCCCTGAAGCTTTCTTT	CATMGGNFPEAFF